These T cell receptor beta chains were read from a single sample in a study of response to subunit inactivated influenza vaccine. TCRdb reprocessed the RT-PCR reads with MiXCR, giving one entry per CDR3 protein. The table includes about 540,000 distinct CDR3 sequences, roughly 25% detected once. The same sample was also used in a study of T cells expressing NK-cell markers.

The material sequenced was CD4+ T cells sorted from PBMCs, taken roughly 12 days after vaccination. These receptors all stem from a man between 45 and 60 years old who received an inactivated influenza vaccine. CDR3s include the opening cysteine and the closing phenylalanine or tryptophan. A D gene is named only where the DNA matches it firmly. The size of a clone is reported for some rows only, either as once, few or many, or as a class for expanded clones.

j_call d_call clone_size v_call cdr3_nt cdr3_aa
TRBJ2-1 - - TRBV20-1 TGCAGTGCTCAGAGGGGGACATACAATGAGCAGTTCTTC CSAQRGTYNEQFF
TRBJ2-7 - - TRBV5-1 TGCGCCAGCAGCTTGGGGGGGTTACAGGAGCAGTACTTC CASSLGGLQEQYF
TRBJ2-7 TRBD2 - TRBV9 TGTGCCAGCAGCCCATACAGCGGGGGGTCCTACGAGCAGTACTTC CASSPYSGGSYEQYF
TRBJ2-6 - - TRBV18 TGTGCCAGCTCACCGGGGCCCTCTGGGGCCAACGTCCTGACTTTC CASSPGPSGANVLTF
TRBJ1-4 - - TRBV7-9 TGTGCCAGCAGCTTACGATCGGGGATCGAGGCTAATGAAAAACTGTTTTTT CASSLRSGIEANEKLFF
TRBJ1-3 TRBD1 - TRBV12-3/TRBV12-4 TGTGCCAGCAAGTGGACAGGGGCTGGAAACACCATATATTTT CASKWTGAGNTIYF
TRBJ2-7 TRBD1 few TRBV5-4 TGTGCCAGCAGCTTGCCCACCGGAACAGGGGGCCGCGACGAGCAGTACTTC CASSLPTGTGGRDEQYF
TRBJ2-1 - - TRBV19 TGTGCCAGTAGTATTGGGTTGGGGCAGGGTAGTTTTAGGGTCTACAATGAGCAGTTCTTC CASSIGLGQGSFRVYNEQFF
TRBJ1-2 TRBD1 - TRBV7-3 TGTGCCAGCAGCTCCTCACCGATGGACAGGGACCTCACCTTC CASSSSPMDRDLTF
TRBJ1-4 TRBD1 few TRBV6-1 TGTGCCAGTTCCGGACAGGGGCGCCTCCAAAAACTGTTTTTT CASSGQGRLQKLFF
TRBJ2-1 TRBD2 few TRBV12-3/TRBV12-4 TGTGCCACCGGACTAGCGGGGAATTACAATGAGCAGTTCTTC CATGLAGNYNEQFF
TRBJ2-7 - few TRBV15 TGTGCCACCAGCAGAGATCTGATGGCTACTCGGATCGAGCAGTACTTC CATSRDLMATRIEQYF